This TCR beta chain was identified during a study of shared clonotypes between healthy human individuals. General study points: Clonotype sharing among donors was expected to depend on sequencing depth.

CD45RO-negative, CCR7-selected cells formed the naive CD8 fraction, which excluded terminally differentiated effector memory CD45RA+ cells. For each subset, genomic DNA was distributed in equal portions over several immunoSEQ plates. Method: immunoSEQ multiplex PCR; TCRdb's copy keeps in-frame clones and lacks some. This sample yields about 680,000 clones, of which approximately 90% are seen a single time; 24% belongs to the top ten. As for this clone: The antigen is unknown.

The CDR3 loop spans 11 amino acids. Germline V CDR1 and CDR2: SQVTM, ANQGSEA. Trimming removed 5 bases from V and 5 bases from J, with 9 bases in between. The material sequenced was naive CD8+ T cells sorted from blood. The J gene is TRBJ1-2, the V gene TRBV29-1, with a tentative D call TRBD1 (5 bases). The sequence was obtained from a man aged 25-40 years in good health. CDR3 coding DNA: TGCAGCGTTCGGGACTTATATGGCTACACCTTC. Translation: CSVRDLYGYTF.